This note documents a single T cell receptor beta chain sequence. What it binds is not known. Amplification used 60 Vbeta primers and 13 Jbeta primers. TCRdb's copy holds only in-frame clones and misses some; the assay was immunoSEQ multiplex PCR. The sample yields 110,000 to 150,000 clones, roughly 70% seen once. These data originate in a study of cytomegalovirus exposure and HLA in healthy donors. Study as a whole: Among 350 to 500 genotyped donors, roughly 81% fell in the Caucasian-associated ancestry cluster. Study-level results: It has been reported that TCR beta sequences accurately predicted the HLA-A and HLA-B alleles of most subjects. Later analysis demonstrated an association between a missense DCLRE1C variant and TCR beta V- and J-gene trimming. Several top significant clusters appeared, in a later analysis, to be linked to common viral pathogens.

The CDR3 consists of 15 residues. The receptor was derived from a woman aged 40 to 50 in good health and CMV-seronegative. The chain employs TRBV21-1 and TRBJ2-1; no DNA check was done on the table's D call, TRBD1. TRBV21-1 is given as a pseudogene. The sequencing sample was made of PBMCs. The CDR3 reads CASSNGTGDYNEQFF. DNA for the CDR3: TGTGCCAGCAGCAATGGGACAGGAGATTACAATGAGCAGTTCTTC.